One sample yielded the 14 T cell receptor beta chains listed below, sequenced in a study of glioma-infiltrating T cells. TCR alpha and beta CDR3 regions were amplified from RNA using iRepertoire nested multiplex PCR. TCRdb independently ran MiXCR on the multiplex PCR reads; one entry per CDR3 protein. Among 100,000 to 150,000 distinct CDR3 sequences, about 23% were seen once, and the ten largest hold approximately 14%. The material sequenced was glioma tissue, nonneoplastic brain tissue, or PBMCs (not recorded which). These receptors came from a human donor with low-grade glioma or glioblastoma, undergoing nonglioma brain surgery, or in good health (not recorded which).

This clonotype has at least ten counts. The chain uses TRBV27 and TRBJ2-5; D is unresolved. Trimming took 2 bases from V and 2 from J, leaving 12 bases between them. This CDR3 comprises 15 residues. CDR1 and CDR2 (germline): MNHEY, SMNVEV (reference sequence). The CDR3 reads CASSLLYGGQETQYF. For the CDR3, the DNA is TGTGCCAGCAGTTTACTTTACGGTGGGCAAGAGACCCAGTACTTC.

This clonotype was recorded at least ten times. The CDR3 DNA sequence: TGTGCCAGCAGTCCTGGGACAGGGCGGAATGAGCAGTTCTTC. Translated: CASSPGTGRNEQFF. The V call is TRBV28, the J call TRBJ2-1, with 9 nucleotides matching TRBD1. Germline trimming cut 5 bases from V and 7 bases from J; bases unmatched to any gene: 6. The CDR3 totals 14 residues. Germline V gives CDR1 MDHEN, CDR2 SYDVKM.

This clonotype was recorded many times. This rearrangement joins TRBV19 to TRBJ2-1; D ambiguous. The CDR3 is made up of 14 amino acids. Trimming took off 3 bases at V and 4 bases at J, with 10 bases between the two ends. Germline loops: CDR1 LNHDA, CDR2 SQIVND (reference sequence). CDR3 in DNA: TGTGCCAGTAGTATCCTCTCCGTGTACAATGAGCAGTTCTTC. Protein product: CASSILSVYNEQFF. The full variable domain, completed using reference TRBV19 and TRBJ2-1, is DGGITQSPKYLFRKEGQNVTLSCEQNLNHDAMYWYRQDPGQGLRLIYYSQIVNDFQKGDIAEGYSVSREKKESFPLTVTSAQKNPTAFYLCASSILSVYNEQFFGPGTRLTVL.

This clonotype was observed many times. The rearrangement joins TRBV2 to TRBJ2-5, with 11 bases matching TRBD2. The junction had 8 bases not matched to a gene; V was cut back by 6 bases and J by 2 bases. Looked up from germline, CDR1 is SNHLY and CDR2 is FYNNEI. The CDR3 is 16 residues long. This CDR3 reads CASSETSGSTQETQYF. As DNA, the CDR3 is TGTGCCAGCAGCGAAACTAGCGGGAGCACACAAGAGACCCAGTACTTC.

This clonotype has a count of ten or more. In DNA, the CDR3 is TGTGCCAGCAGTGATTGGGGGGCAGGCACCGGGGAGCTGTTTTTT. Residues: CASSDWGAGTGELFF. The chain is built from TRBV6-1 and TRBJ2-2; TRBD1 or TRBD2 may be the D gene (6 bases each). The V and J ends lost 3 bases and 4 bases respectively, with 12 bases between them. Germline CDR1 reads MNHNS; CDR2 reads SASEGT. CDR3 length: 15 residues.

The rearrangement links TRBV6-2 or TRBV6-3 to TRBJ2-1; D call uncertain. The germline CDR1 and CDR2 sequences are MNHEY and SVGEGT. The CDR3 has 12 residues. Trimming took 11 bases from V and 2 from J, leaving 10 bases between them. Here the CDR3 reads CAHSDTYNEQFF. CDR3 in DNA: TGTGCCCACAGCGATACCTACAATGAGCAGTTCTTC.

The chain joins TRBV5-6 to TRBJ1-1; D ambiguous. Trimming took 3 bases from V and 6 from J, leaving 9 bases between them. The CDR3 runs 12 residues. Germline-derived CDR1 and CDR2 are SGHDT and YYEEEE. Here the CDR3 reads CASSSEWAEAFF. In nucleotides, the CDR3 is TGTGCCAGCAGCTCCGAGTGGGCTGAAGCTTTCTTT.

The chain is built from TRBV30 and TRBJ2-5, with D perhaps matching TRBD1 (6 bases). Trimming pared 7 bases from V and 2 bases from J, leaving 14 bases between. This CDR3 spans 13 amino acids. Germline V gene data show CDR1 as GTSNPN and CDR2 as SVGIG (reference sequence). CDR3 residues: CASKTGAQETQYF. CDR3 in DNA: TGTGCCTCCAAGACAGGAGCTCAAGAGACCCAGTACTTC.

The chain couples TRBV11-3 to TRBJ2-3, with D unclear. Germline V gene sequence: CDR1 SGHNT, CDR2 YENEEA. There are 13 residues in the CDR3. The V and J ends lost 5 bases and 3 bases respectively, with 9 bases between them. DNA of the CDR3: TGTGCCAGCAGCCGACACCCGACAGATACGCAGTATTTT. Translation gives CASSRHPTDTQYF.

This clonotype was recorded at least ten times. The rearrangement uses TRBV6-1 and TRBJ2-7; the match to TRBD1 covers 7 bases. With 3 bases clipped from V and 0 bases from J, the junction kept 8 bases outside the gene matches. This CDR3 contains 16 residues. The V gene's germline CDR1 is MNHNS and CDR2 SASEGT. CDR3 amino acids: CASSDPTGFGSYEQYF. For the CDR3, the DNA is TGTGCCAGCAGTGACCCGACAGGGTTCGGCTCCTACGAGCAGTACTTC.

This chain connects TRBV29-1 to TRBJ2-7; a possible D gene is TRBD2 (5 bases). This CDR3 contains 14 residues. The V and J ends lost 4 bases and 2 bases respectively, with 15 bases between them. Germline CDR1 reads SQVTM; CDR2 reads ANQGSEA. The CDR3 DNA sequence: TGCAGCGTTGCTCTTAGGAGCGGCCCCTACGAGCAGTACTTC. Translating gives CSVALRSGPYEQYF.

This clonotype was recorded at least ten times. This sequence joins TRBV14 and TRBJ2-5; 11 bases match TRBD2. Germline V gene data show CDR1 as SGHDN and CDR2 as FVKESK. This CDR3 contains 16 residues. Losses at the gene ends were 2 bases for V and 1 base for J; bases not matched to a gene: 3. In nucleotides, the CDR3 is TGTGCCAGCAGCCAACCGACTAGCGGGACCCAAGAGACCCAGTACTTC. It encodes CASSQPTSGTQETQYF.

Comment on this clonotype: Just one base apart from a much larger clone, this may be a read error. J is TRBJ2-3 and V is TRBV7-9; D might be TRBD2 (6 bases). Germline V gene sequence: CDR1 SEHNR, CDR2 FQNEAQ (reference sequence). The CDR3 length is 14 residues. This chain's CDR3 is CASSDGGSTYTQYF. The CDR3 nucleotides read TGTGCCAGCAGCGATGGGGGGAGCACATATACGCAGTATTTT.

The chain is built from TRBV13 and TRBJ2-3; D call uncertain. Trimming took off 5 bases at V and 5 bases at J, with 17 bases between the two ends. CDR1 is PRHDT, CDR2 FYEKMQ, per germline (reference sequence). CDR3 length: 15 amino acids. The CDR3 nucleotides read TGTGCCAGCAGCCGTACAGACCACTATCAAGATACGCAGTATTTT. Its translation: CASSRTDHYQDTQYF.